A single sample gave rise to the 11 T cell receptor beta chains below, sequenced in a study of blood T cell repertoires in COVID-19. Assay used: immunoSEQ multiplex PCR; TCRdb lists only in-frame clones, some missing. The sample lists roughly 220,000 clones, about 88% occurring once. Sequencing was done on a sample of peripheral blood. All receptors derive from a man aged 60 to 69 with acute or convalescent COVID-19.

The chain links TRBV5-1 to TRBJ1-1, with TRBD1 matching 9 bases. CDR3 length: 15 amino acids. Germline-derived CDR1 and CDR2 are SGHRS and YFSETQ. The J segment lost 4 bases and the V segment lost 4 bases, leaving 8 bases of the junction unmatched. CDR3 in amino acids: CASSPSGQGRTEAFF. Written as DNA, the CDR3 is TGCGCCAGCAGCCCCTCGGGACAGGGACGCACTGAAGCTTTCTTT.

This clone was recorded only once. J is TRBJ2-7 and V is TRBV28; TRBD1 is a possible D gene (6 bases). V lost 5 bases, J lost 7 bases, and 12 bases lay in between. Looked up from germline, CDR1 is MDHEN and CDR2 is SYDVKM. The CDR3 covers 12 residues. The CDR3 DNA is TGTGCCAGCAGTGTGGGGGCGCAGGAGCAGTACTTC. This codes for CASSVGAQEQYF.

The chain couples TRBV19 to TRBJ2-1; D might be TRBD1 (5 bases). The CDR3 sequence is 15 residues long. Germline CDR1 is LNHDA and CDR2 is SQIVND (reference sequence). Trimming left V 4 bases short and J 0 bases short, with 10 bases between. CDR3 residues: CASSTGQTSYNEQFF. The CDR3 DNA is TGTGCCAGTAGTACAGGACAAACCTCCTACAATGAGCAGTTCTTC.

This clone was recorded only once. The chain employs TRBV11-2 and TRBJ2-3; D unclear. The CDR3 runs to 15 residues. V was cut by 3 bases and J by 0 bases, with 10 bases left in between. Germline V lookup: CDR1 SGHAT, CDR2 FQNNGV. CDR3: CASSFSAASTDTQYF. DNA for the CDR3: TGTGCCAGCAGCTTCTCGGCGGCGAGCACAGATACGCAGTATTTT. Variable domain in full (rest from reference TRBV11-2 and TRBJ2-3): EAGVAQSPRYKIIEKRQSVAFWCNPISGHATLYWYQQILGQGPKLLIQFQNNGVVDDSQLPKDRFSAERLKGVDSTLKIQPAKLEDSAVYLCASSFSAASTDTQYFGPGTRLTVL.

The chain carries TRBV5-4 and TRBJ2-7; TRBD1 matches at 7 bases. The CDR3 sequence is 17 residues long. The J segment lost 0 bases and the V segment lost 4 bases, leaving 13 bases of the junction unmatched. Germline V gene sequence: CDR1 SGHNT, CDR2 YYREEE (reference sequence). The CDR3 region is CASSPPQKQGLSYEQYF. The CDR3 DNA is TGTGCCAGCAGCCCCCCCCAAAAACAGGGGCTCTCCTACGAGCAGTACTTC.

This clone was recorded only once. This chain uses TRBV15 with TRBJ1-2, with 12 bases aligning to TRBD1. Germline V CDR1 and CDR2: LNHNV, YYDKDF (reference sequence). V lost 3 bases and J lost 6; bases outside the gene matches: 8. The CDR3 is made up of 16 amino acids. The CDR3 DNA reads as TGTGCCACCAGCAGCCTCCGGGACAGGGGGCTCGATGGCTACACCTTC. It codes for CATSSLRDRGLDGYTF.

The chain is built from TRBV7-3 and TRBJ2-2; the match to TRBD1 covers 8 bases. The CDR3 totals 17 residues. Trimming removed 1 base from V and 1 base from J; junction bases left unmatched: 5. CDR1 is SGHTA and CDR2 is FQGTGA in the germline V gene. The CDR3 reads CASSLRGRGRNTGELFF. The CDR3 DNA reads as TGTGCCAGCAGCTTAAGAGGCAGGGGGCGGAACACCGGGGAGCTGTTTTTT.

This clone was detected only once. The rearrangement uses TRBV12-3 or TRBV12-4 and TRBJ1-2; 8 nucleotides line up with TRBD1. V lost 4 bases and J lost 8; bases outside the gene matches: 6. The CDR3 consists of 13 residues. The CDR3 reads CASSSQGALGYTF. The CDR3 DNA sequence: TGTGCCAGCAGTTCCCAGGGGGCACTAGGCTACACCTTC.

This clone was detected only a few times. The chain employs TRBV10-3 and TRBJ2-7; 12 positions match TRBD2. V lost 6 bases, J lost 2 bases, and 2 bases stayed unmatched. The germline V gene encodes CDR1 ENHRY and CDR2 SYGVKD. The CDR3 is made up of 14 amino acids. DNA for the CDR3: TGTGCCATCAGAGCTAGCGGGGGGGCCTACGAGCAGTACTTC. Its translation: CAIRASGGAYEQYF.

The chain recombines TRBV6-2 or TRBV6-3 with TRBJ2-7, with TRBD2 matching 8 bases. The CDR3 is 15 amino acids. Per germline, CDR1 MNHEY and CDR2 SVGEGT. The V segment lost 6 bases and the J segment 4 bases; nucleotides outside the gene matches: 11. CDR3 loop: CASSFPRGGRYEQYF. Written as DNA, the CDR3 is TGTGCCAGCAGCTTTCCCCGGGGGGGCCGGTACGAGCAGTACTTC.

This chain uses TRBV7-7 with TRBJ2-2, with a possible D match to TRBD1 (6 bases). The CDR3 sequence is 15 residues long. In germline, CDR1 is SSHAT, CDR2 FNYEAQ (reference sequence). Trimming took 1 base from V and 5 from J, leaving 11 bases between them. CDR3 nucleotide sequence: TGTGCCAGCAGCTTAGAGGGGGTCGGGACCGGGGAGCTGTTTTTT. Translating it yields CASSLEGVGTGELFF.